What follows describes a single TCR beta chain. The trim removed 2 bases at V and 4 bases at J, leaving 9 bases unmatched. Per germline, CDR1 SGHRS and CDR2 YFSETQ. The CDR3 is made up of 18 amino acids. In the authors' methods: Reference gene primer amplification in the assay estimated nucleated cell counts. Sequencing used immunoSEQ multiplex PCR; TCRdb keeps in-frame clones, though not all of them. That table is the source of V, J and clone size, and D and trimming were worked out from the DNA. In the table there are some 200,000 clones, just over 85% of which are singletons. The entry originates in a study of blood T cell repertoires in COVID-19.

The chain is built from TRBV5-1 and TRBJ2-1, with 13 bases identical to TRBD2. The source is a middle-aged man with acute or convalescent COVID-19. Sequencing input: peripheral blood. Here the CDR3 DNA reads TGCGCCAGCAGCTTACGGACTAGCGGGGGAAGGGGTTACAATGAGCAGTTCTTC. Its protein product is CASSLRTSGGRGYNEQFF.